This TCR beta chain emerged from a study of identical twins. Template switching supplied a universal primer site; unique molecular identifiers were carried on the cDNA. TCRdb reprocessed the 5' RACE reads via MiXCR and lists one record per CDR3 protein. This table holds more than 400,000 distinct CDR3 sequences, approximately 14% found once. V lost 7 bases to trimming and J lost 6 bases; unmatched junction nucleotides: 4. CDR1 is WNHNN and CDR2 is SYGVQD in the germline V gene (reference sequence). This CDR3 comprises 15 residues. Separately, the same data were catalogued under a study of yellow fever vaccine responses in identical twins.

The receptor comes from a woman younger than 35 in good health. The sample was CD4+ T cells sorted from blood. The chain is built from TRBV10-1 and TRBJ2-2, with 14 bases that match TRBD2. The CDR3 DNA follows: TGCGCCAGCACCTCGGGACTAGCGGGAGCCGGGGAGCTGTTTTTT. The encoded protein is CASTSGLAGAGELFF.